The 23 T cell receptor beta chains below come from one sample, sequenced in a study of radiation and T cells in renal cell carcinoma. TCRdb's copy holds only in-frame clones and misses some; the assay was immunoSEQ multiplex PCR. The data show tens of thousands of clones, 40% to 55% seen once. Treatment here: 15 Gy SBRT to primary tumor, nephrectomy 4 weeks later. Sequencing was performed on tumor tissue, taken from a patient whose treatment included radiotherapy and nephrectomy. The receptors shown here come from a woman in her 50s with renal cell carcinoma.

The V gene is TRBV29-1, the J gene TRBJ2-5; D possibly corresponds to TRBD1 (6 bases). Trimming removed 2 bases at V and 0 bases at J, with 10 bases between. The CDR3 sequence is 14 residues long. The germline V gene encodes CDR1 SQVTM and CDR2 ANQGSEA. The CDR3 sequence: CSVEQGSNQETQYF. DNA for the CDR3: TGCAGCGTTGAACAGGGGAGCAACCAAGAGACCCAGTACTTC.

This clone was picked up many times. CDR3 loop: CASSLEPGEGTEAFF. CDR3 coding DNA: TGTGCCAGCAGCCTGGAGCCAGGGGAGGGCACTGAAGCTTTCTTT. The chain joins TRBV7-6 to TRBJ1-1; TRBD1 might be the D (6 bases). The germline V and J ends were trimmed by 5 bases and 4 bases, with 17 bases remaining between them. Per germline, CDR1 SGHVS and CDR2 FNYEAQ. The CDR3 covers 15 residues.

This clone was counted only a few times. CDR3 nucleotide sequence: TGCGCCAGCAGCCAAGTCCTGGCGGGGGGGTTTTATGGTGAGCAGTTCTTC. Protein: CASSQVLAGGFYGEQFF. V is TRBV4-3 and J is TRBJ2-1, with TRBD2 identical over 9 bases. The CDR3 extends over 17 amino acids. V lost 1 base to trimming and J lost 9 bases; unmatched junction nucleotides: 13. Germline loops: CDR1 LGHNA, CDR2 YSLEER.

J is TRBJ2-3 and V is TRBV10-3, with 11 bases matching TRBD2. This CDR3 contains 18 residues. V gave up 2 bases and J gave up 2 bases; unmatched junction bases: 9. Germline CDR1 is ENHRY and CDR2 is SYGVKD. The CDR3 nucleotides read TGTGCCATCAGTGAGGGTAGCGGGAGGGCCGGCTACACAGATACGCAGTATTTT. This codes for CAISEGSGRAGYTDTQYF.

Written as DNA, the CDR3 is TGCGCCAGCACCCCTCGTCGGCTGGGCGAAAAACTGTTTTTT. It translates to CASTPRRLGEKLFF. This rearrangement joins TRBV5-1 to TRBJ1-4; no clear D gene. CDR3 length: 14 amino acids. Trimming removed 6 bases from V and 8 bases from J, with 17 bases in between. Per germline, CDR1 SGHRS and CDR2 YFSETQ.

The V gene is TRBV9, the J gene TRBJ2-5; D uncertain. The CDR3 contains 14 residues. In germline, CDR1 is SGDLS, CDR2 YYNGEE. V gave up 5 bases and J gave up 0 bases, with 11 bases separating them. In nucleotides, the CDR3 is TGTGCCAGCAGTCGCAGAGAGTACCAAGAGACCCAGTACTTC. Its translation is CASSRREYQETQYF.

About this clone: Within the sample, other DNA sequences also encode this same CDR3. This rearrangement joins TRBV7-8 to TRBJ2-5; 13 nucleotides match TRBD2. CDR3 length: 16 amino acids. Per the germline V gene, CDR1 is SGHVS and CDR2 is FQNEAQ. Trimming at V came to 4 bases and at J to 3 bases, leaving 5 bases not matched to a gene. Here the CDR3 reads CASSSRLAGGKETQYF. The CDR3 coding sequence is TGTGCCAGCAGCTCTAGACTAGCGGGGGGAAAAGAGACCCAGTACTTC.

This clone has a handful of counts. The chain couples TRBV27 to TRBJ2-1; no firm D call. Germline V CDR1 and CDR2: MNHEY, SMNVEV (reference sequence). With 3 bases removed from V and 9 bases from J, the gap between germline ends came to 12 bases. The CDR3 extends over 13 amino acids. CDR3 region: CASSFGRVGEQFF. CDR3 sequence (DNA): TGTGCCAGCAGTTTCGGGCGAGTGGGTGAGCAGTTCTTC.

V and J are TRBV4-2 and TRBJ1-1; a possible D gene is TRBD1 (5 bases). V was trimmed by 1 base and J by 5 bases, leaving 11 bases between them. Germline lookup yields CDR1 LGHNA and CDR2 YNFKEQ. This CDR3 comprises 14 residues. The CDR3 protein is CASSQARGGTEAFF. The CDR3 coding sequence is TGTGCCAGCAGCCAAGCAAGGGGTGGAACTGAAGCTTTCTTT.

The chain's CDR3 is CASSLVGGMSYGYTF. CDR3 DNA: TGTGCCAGCAGCTTGGTGGGGGGAATGTCCTATGGCTACACCTTC. The chain has TRBV5-5 and TRBJ1-2; tentative D call: TRBD1 (5 bases). Trimming left V 0 bases short and J 4 bases short, with 13 bases between. Germline V gene data show CDR1 as SGHKS and CDR2 as YYEKEE (reference sequence). The CDR3 has 15 residues. The full variable domain, with the rest looked up from reference TRBV5-5 and TRBJ1-2, is DAGVTQSPTHLIKTRGQQVTLRCSPISGHKSVSWYQQVLGQGPQFIFQYYEKEERGRGNFPDRFSARQFPNYSSELNVNALLLGDSALYLCASSLVGGMSYGYTFGSGTRLTVV.

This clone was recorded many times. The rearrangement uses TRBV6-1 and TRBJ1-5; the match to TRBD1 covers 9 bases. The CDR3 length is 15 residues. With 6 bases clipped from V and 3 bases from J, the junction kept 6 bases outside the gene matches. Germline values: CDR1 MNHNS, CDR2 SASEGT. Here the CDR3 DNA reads TGTGCCAGCAGCGGGACAGGGAGCCTCAATCAGCCCCAGCATTTT. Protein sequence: CASSGTGSLNQPQHF.

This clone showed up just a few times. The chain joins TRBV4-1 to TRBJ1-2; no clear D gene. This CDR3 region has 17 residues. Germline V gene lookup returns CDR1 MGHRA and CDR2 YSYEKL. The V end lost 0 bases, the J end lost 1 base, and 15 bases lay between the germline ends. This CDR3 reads CASSQEKGPSFNYGYTF. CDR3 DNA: TGCGCCAGCAGCCAAGAGAAAGGACCATCATTTAACTATGGCTACACCTTC.

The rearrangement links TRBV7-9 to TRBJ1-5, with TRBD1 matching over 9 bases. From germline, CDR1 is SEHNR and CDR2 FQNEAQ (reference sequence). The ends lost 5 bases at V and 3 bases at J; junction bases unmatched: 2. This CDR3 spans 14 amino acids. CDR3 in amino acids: CASSRTGDNQPQHF. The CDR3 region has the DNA TGTGCCAGCAGCAGGACAGGGGACAATCAGCCCCAGCATTTT. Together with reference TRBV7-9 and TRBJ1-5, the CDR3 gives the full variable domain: DTGVSQNPRHKITKRGQNVTFRCDPISEHNRLYWYRQTLGQGPEFLTYFQNEAQLEKSRLLSDRFSAERPKGSFSTLEIQRTEQGDSAMYLCASSRTGDNQPQHFGDGTRLSIL.

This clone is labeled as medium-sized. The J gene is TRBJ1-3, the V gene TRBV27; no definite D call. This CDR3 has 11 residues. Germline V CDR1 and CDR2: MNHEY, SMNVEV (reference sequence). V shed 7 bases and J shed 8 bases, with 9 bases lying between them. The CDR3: CASKHGDTIYF. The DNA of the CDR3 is TGTGCCAGCAAACATGGGGACACCATATATTTT.

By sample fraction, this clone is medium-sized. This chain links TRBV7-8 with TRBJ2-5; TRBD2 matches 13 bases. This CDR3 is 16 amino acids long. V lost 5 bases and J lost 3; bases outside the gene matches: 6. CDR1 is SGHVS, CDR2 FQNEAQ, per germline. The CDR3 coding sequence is TGTGCCAGCAGCGACCGACTAGCGGGGGGAAAAGAGACCCAGTACTTC. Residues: CASSDRLAGGKETQYF. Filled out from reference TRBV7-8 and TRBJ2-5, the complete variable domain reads GAGVSQSPRYKVAKRGQDVALRCDPISGHVSLFWYQQALGQGPEFLTYFQNEAQLDKSGLPSDRFFAERPEGSVSTLKIQRTQQEDSAVYLCASSDRLAGGKETQYFGPGTRLLVL.

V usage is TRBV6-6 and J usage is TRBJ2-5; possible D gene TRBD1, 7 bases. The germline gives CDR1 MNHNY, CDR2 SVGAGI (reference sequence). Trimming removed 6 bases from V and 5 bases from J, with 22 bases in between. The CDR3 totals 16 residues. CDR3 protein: CASSRSTGQGGETQYF. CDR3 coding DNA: TGTGCCAGCAGCCGCTCCACGGGTCAGGGGGGTGAGACCCAGTACTTC.

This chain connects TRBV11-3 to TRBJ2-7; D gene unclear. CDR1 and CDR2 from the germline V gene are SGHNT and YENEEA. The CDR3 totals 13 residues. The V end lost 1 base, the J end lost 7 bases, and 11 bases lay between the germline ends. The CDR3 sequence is CASSLGLLGEQYF. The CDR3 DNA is TGTGCCAGCAGCTTAGGGCTATTGGGGGAGCAGTACTTC.

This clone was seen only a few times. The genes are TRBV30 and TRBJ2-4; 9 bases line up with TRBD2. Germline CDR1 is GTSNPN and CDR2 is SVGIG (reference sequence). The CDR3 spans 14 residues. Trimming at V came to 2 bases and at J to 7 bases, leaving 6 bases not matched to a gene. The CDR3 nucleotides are TGTGCCTGGAGTCCGCGGGGGGGCCGGAACATTCAGTACTTC. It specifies CAWSPRGGRNIQYF.

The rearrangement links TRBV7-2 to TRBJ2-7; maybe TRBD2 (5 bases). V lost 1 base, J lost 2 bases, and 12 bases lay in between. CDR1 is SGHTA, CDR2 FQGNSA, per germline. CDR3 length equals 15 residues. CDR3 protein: CASSLGRGAPYEQYF. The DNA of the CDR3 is TGTGCCAGCAGCTTAGGCCGGGGAGCACCCTACGAGCAGTACTTC. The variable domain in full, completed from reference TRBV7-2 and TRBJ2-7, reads GAGVSQSPSNKVTEKGKDVELRCDPISGHTALYWYRQSLGQGLEFLIYFQGNSAPDKSGLPSDRFSAERTGGSVSTLTIQRTQQEDSAVYLCASSLGRGAPYEQYFGPGTRLTVT.

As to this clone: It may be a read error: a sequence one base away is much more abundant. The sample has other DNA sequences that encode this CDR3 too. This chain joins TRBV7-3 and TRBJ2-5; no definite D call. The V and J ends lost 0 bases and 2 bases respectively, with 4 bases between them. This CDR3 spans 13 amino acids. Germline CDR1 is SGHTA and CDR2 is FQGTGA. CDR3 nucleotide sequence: TGTGCCAGCAGCTTAACCCCACAAGAGACCCAGTACTTC. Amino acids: CASSLTPQETQYF.

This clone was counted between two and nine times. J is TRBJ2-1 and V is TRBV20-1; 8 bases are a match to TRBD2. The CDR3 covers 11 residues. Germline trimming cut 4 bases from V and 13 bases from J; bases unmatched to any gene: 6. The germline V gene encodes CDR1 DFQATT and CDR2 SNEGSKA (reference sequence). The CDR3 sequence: CSATQREIQFF. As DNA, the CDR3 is TGCAGTGCTACCCAGCGGGAGATACAGTTCTTC.

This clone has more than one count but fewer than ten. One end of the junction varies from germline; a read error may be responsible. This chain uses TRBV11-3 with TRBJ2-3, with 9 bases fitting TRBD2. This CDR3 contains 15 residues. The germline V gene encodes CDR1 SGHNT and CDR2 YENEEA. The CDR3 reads CASSPSAGGTGTQYF. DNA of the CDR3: TGTGCCAGCAGCCCATCAGCGGGGGGTACAGGTACGCAGTATTTT.

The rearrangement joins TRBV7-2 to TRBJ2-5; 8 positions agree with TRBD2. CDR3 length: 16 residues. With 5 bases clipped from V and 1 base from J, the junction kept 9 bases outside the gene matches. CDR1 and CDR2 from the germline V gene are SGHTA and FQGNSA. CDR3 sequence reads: CASSLRTSGGQETQYF. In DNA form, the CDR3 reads TGTGCCAGCAGCCTCAGGACCAGCGGGGGCCAAGAGACCCAGTACTTC.